Presented here are 21 T cell receptor beta chains from one specimen sequenced in a study of identical twins. TCRdb analysed the 5' RACE reads with MiXCR anew, one entry per CDR3 protein. The table includes some 500,000 distinct CDR3 sequences, 13% to 15% detected once. The sample was also linked to a second study, of yellow fever vaccine responses in identical twins.

Sequencing used CD4+ T cells sorted from blood. Every receptor here comes from a woman aged 18-30 years in good health.

The sample holds a few counts of this clonotype. The germline gene is not matched at one end of the junction; a read error may be the cause. The V gene is TRBV18, the J gene TRBJ2-1; 7 bases match TRBD2. This CDR3 is 13 amino acids long. Germline V gene sequence: CDR1 KGHSH, CDR2 LQKENI. CDR3 residues: CASSPSREGGPSF. DNA of the CDR3: TGTGCCAGCTCACCTTCTAGGGAGGGAGGGCCATCCTTC.

V usage is TRBV4-3 and J usage is TRBJ2-1, with 7 bases identical to TRBD2. V shed 5 bases, J shed 9 bases, and the junction held 16 bases outside the gene matches. Looked up from germline, CDR1 is LGHNA and CDR2 is YSLEER. This CDR3 spans 16 amino acids. This CDR3 is CASSTATGGPLGEQFF. The CDR3 bases are TGCGCCAGCAGCACAGCAACGGGAGGTCCCCTTGGTGAGCAGTTCTTC.

This chain connects TRBV7-2 to TRBJ2-5; D gene unclear. CDR1 and CDR2 from the germline V gene are SGHTA and FQGNSA. The CDR3 length is 17 residues. V was shortened by 1 base and J by 2 bases, with 17 bases between the two germline ends. The CDR3 reads CASSLVWPTNPQETQYF. The DNA for the CDR3 is TGTGCCAGCAGCTTAGTTTGGCCCACCAATCCTCAAGAGACCCAGTACTTC.

This chain connects TRBV9 to TRBJ2-1; D gene ambiguous. CDR1 and CDR2 from the germline V gene are SGDLS and YYNGEE. There are 15 residues in the CDR3. Trimming took 4 bases from V and 0 from J, leaving 11 bases between them. CDR3 DNA: TGTGCCAGCAGCCCCCGGACGAGCTCCTACAATGAGCAGTTCTTC. As protein: CASSPRTSSYNEQFF.

This clonotype has only a few counts. CDR3 nucleotides: TGTGCCACCAGCAGAGACGGGAGGGTCACCGGGGAGCTGTTTTTT. The encoded protein is CATSRDGRVTGELFF. The genes are TRBV15 and TRBJ2-2; the match to TRBD2 covers 8 bases. The V segment lost 0 bases and the J segment 4 bases; nucleotides outside the gene matches: 1. The CDR3 has 15 residues. Germline CDR1 is LNHNV and CDR2 is YYDKDF (reference sequence).

V is TRBV9 and J is TRBJ2-3; 8 positions agree with TRBD2. The CDR3 covers 16 residues. Germline trimming cut 4 bases from V and 0 bases from J; bases unmatched to any gene: 7. The germline CDR1 and CDR2 sequences are SGDLS and YYNGEE. CDR3 sequence reads: CASSLETSVSTDTQYF. In DNA, the CDR3 is TGTGCCAGCAGCCTCGAGACTAGCGTCAGCACAGATACGCAGTATTTT.

In this sample, this clonotype turned up a few times. The chain is built from TRBV13 and TRBJ2-5; 7 bases map to TRBD2. The V segment lost 3 bases and the J segment 4 bases; nucleotides outside the gene matches: 8. This CDR3 contains 15 residues. Germline values: CDR1 PRHDT, CDR2 FYEKMQ (reference sequence). The CDR3: CASSLKAGVPETQYF. CDR3 in DNA: TGTGCCAGCAGCTTGAAGGCGGGAGTTCCAGAGACCCAGTACTTC.

This chain uses TRBV2 with TRBJ2-6; D is unresolved. Trimming took 6 bases from V and 0 from J, leaving 9 bases between them. The CDR3 has 15 amino acids. CDR1 is SNHLY, CDR2 FYNNEI, per germline. The CDR3 DNA follows: TGTGCCAGCAGCTCGGTCAGCTCTGGGGCCAACGTCCTGACTTTC. Residues: CASSSVSSGANVLTF.

This rearrangement joins TRBV9 to TRBJ2-7; possible D gene TRBD1, 5 bases. Germline values: CDR1 SGDLS, CDR2 YYNGEE. V dropped 4 bases and J dropped 1 base, with 15 bases sitting between them. This CDR3 contains 15 residues. The CDR3 nucleotides are TGTGCCAGCAGCCCCGCGCCCCAGGGTTCCTACGAGCAGTACTTC. Translation: CASSPAPQGSYEQYF.

J is TRBJ2-2 and V is TRBV5-5; no reliable D call. Germline lookup yields CDR1 SGHKS and CDR2 YYEKEE (reference sequence). The CDR3 extends over 15 amino acids. Between the trimmed V and J ends, which lost 0 bases and 4 bases, there was a span of 10 bases. As DNA, the CDR3 is TGTGCCAGCAGCTTGGTGCCACTCCCCACCGGGGAGCTGTTTTTT. Translating gives CASSLVPLPTGELFF.

This clonotype was counted a few times. The genes are TRBV7-9 and TRBJ2-2; D is unresolved. V was clipped by 4 bases and J by 5 bases, with 8 bases between them. Germline V gene sequence: CDR1 SEHNR, CDR2 FQNEAQ (reference sequence). CDR3 length equals 13 residues. The CDR3 DNA is TGTGCCAGCAGCTGGTCAGAGACCGGGGAGCTGTTTTTT. Its protein is CASSWSETGELFF.

This clonotype was detected a few times. The J gene is TRBJ2-7, the V gene TRBV10-3; D possibly matches TRBD1 or TRBD2 (5 bases each). Trimming pared 2 bases from V and 7 bases from J, leaving 12 bases between. Germline CDR1 is ENHRY and CDR2 is SYGVKD. The CDR3 runs to 13 residues. CDR3 sequence reads: CAISEPRGSEQYF. For the CDR3, the DNA is TGTGCCATCAGTGAGCCACGGGGCTCGGAGCAGTACTTC.

This chain joins TRBV2 and TRBJ2-2, with 9 bases that match TRBD2. The junction had 11 bases not matched to a gene; V was cut back by 6 bases and J by 3 bases. The length of the CDR3 is 17 residues. Germline CDR1 SNHLY, CDR2 FYNNEI. CDR3 in amino acids: CASRKRSTSGYTGELFF. The CDR3 coding sequence is TGTGCCAGCAGGAAGAGGTCGACTAGCGGCTACACCGGGGAGCTGTTTTTT.

This chain joins TRBV20-1 and TRBJ2-3, with D possibly TRBD2 on 6 matching bases. V was cut by 4 bases and J by 4 bases, with 12 bases left in between. CDR1 and CDR2 (germline): DFQATT, SNEGSKA (reference sequence). The CDR3 is made up of 13 amino acids. The CDR3 nucleotides read TGCAGTGCTAATATACTAGCTTCAGATACGCAGTATTTT. This translates into CSANILASDTQYF.

Only a few counts were recorded for this clonotype. The gene calls are TRBV7-2 and TRBJ2-2; D may match TRBD1 or TRBD2 (5 bases each). Germline CDR1 and CDR2: SGHTA and FQGNSA. V gave up 7 bases and J gave up 4 bases, with 13 bases separating them. The CDR3 is made up of 14 amino acids. The CDR3 loop reads CASIFSGGTGELFF. Written as DNA, the CDR3 is TGTGCCAGCATCTTTTCTGGGGGCACCGGGGAGCTGTTTTTT.

Notes on this clonotype: One end of the junction is discordant with germline, which a read error may explain. J is TRBJ2-1 and V is TRBV5-6; D unresolved. CDR1 is SGHDT and CDR2 is YYEEEE in the germline V gene. CDR3 length: 15 residues. CDR3 in amino acids: CASTLTRAPYNEQFF. The CDR3 DNA reads TGTGCCAGCACCTTGACCCGGGCACCCTACAATGAGCAGTTCTTC.

Ten or more counts support this clonotype. The CDR3: CASSVGTQYF. The CDR3 nucleotides read TGTGCCAGCAGCGTGGGGACCCAGTACTTC. This chain joins TRBV14 and TRBJ2-5, with no clear D. The CDR3 extends over 10 amino acids. Germline CDR1 SGHDN, CDR2 FVKESK. V shed 5 bases and J shed 7 bases, with 5 bases lying between them.

This clonotype has a handful of counts. This sequence joins TRBV7-9 and TRBJ1-1; 7 bases align to TRBD1. Trimming cost V 5 bases and J 5 bases; bases outside gene matches: 8. Germline CDR1 is SEHNR and CDR2 is FQNEAQ (reference sequence). The CDR3 has 14 residues. The CDR3 is CASSRRDRETEAFF. In DNA form, the CDR3 reads TGTGCCAGCAGCCGACGTGACAGGGAAACTGAAGCTTTCTTT.

This clonotype came up a few times. The chain is built from TRBV5-1 and TRBJ2-7; D not certain. CDR1 and CDR2 from the germline V gene are SGHRS and YFSETQ. With 1 base removed from V and 2 bases from J, the gap between germline ends came to 7 bases. The CDR3 extends over 13 amino acids. CDR3 sequence reads: CASSLWLTYEQYF. The DNA of the CDR3 is TGCGCCAGCAGCTTGTGGTTAACCTACGAGCAGTACTTC.

In its sample, this clonotype was seen a few times. This chain links TRBV12-3 or TRBV12-4 with TRBJ1-5; D call uncertain. Between the trimmed V and J ends, which lost 6 bases and 7 bases, there was a span of 16 bases. The CDR3 has 14 residues. CDR3 protein: CASSRREFGQPQHF. CDR3 DNA: TGTGCCAGCAGCCGGAGGGAGTTCGGGCAGCCCCAGCATTTT.

This sequence joins TRBV6-5 and TRBJ2-5, with D maybe TRBD1 (5 bases). This CDR3 has 13 amino acids. V shed 0 bases and J shed 5 bases, with 7 bases lying between them. Germline CDR1 MNHEY, CDR2 SVGAGI. The CDR3 DNA reads TGTGCCAGCAGTTACTCGGGGCTTGAGACCCAGTACTTC. Translated, it gives CASSYSGLETQYF.